A single sample is the source of the 17 T cell receptor beta chains below, sequenced in a study of T cell responses to AZD1222 COVID-19 vaccine. TCRdb keeps only in-frame clones here, not all; method: immunoSEQ multiplex PCR. The repertoire includes some 150,000 clones, 92% of them detected once, and around 3.8% sits in the top ten. The sequenced sample was peripheral blood, obtained on day 0 of AZD1222 vaccination. The receptors were sampled from an adult in good health.

This clone was seen a handful of times. The chain is built from TRBV2 and TRBJ2-3; D remains ambiguous. Germline values: CDR1 SNHLY, CDR2 FYNNEI. The CDR3 totals 12 residues. Trimming removed 4 bases at V and 6 bases at J, with 8 bases between. The CDR3 here is CASSVLGDTQYF. As DNA, the CDR3 is TGTGCCAGCAGTGTTCTAGGTGATACGCAGTATTTT.

The chain joins TRBV4-1 to TRBJ1-1, with no clear D. Looked up from germline, CDR1 is MGHRA and CDR2 is YSYEKL. The CDR3 length is 13 residues. Trimming took off 0 bases at V and 6 bases at J, with 8 bases between the two ends. CDR3 bases: TGCGCCAGCAGCCAAGATGGGATCTCTGAAGCTTTCTTT. As protein: CASSQDGISEAFF.

The V and J genes are TRBV9 and TRBJ1-1; no clear D gene. Deletions cut 0 bases from V and 1 base from J, with 4 bases between. Germline CDR1 SGDLS, CDR2 YYNGEE. CDR3 length: 13 amino acids. CDR3 sequence: CASSVAPNTEAFF. The CDR3 bases are TGTGCCAGCAGCGTAGCGCCGAACACTGAAGCTTTCTTT.

The chain couples TRBV28 to TRBJ1-1; no definite D call. The V gene lost 6 bases and the J gene lost 0 bases, with 11 bases spanning the gap. The length of the CDR3 is 14 residues. The V gene's germline CDR1 is MDHEN and CDR2 SYDVKM. The CDR3 bases are TGTGCCAGCAGAATTCGAGGGATGAACACTGAAGCTTTCTTT. This translates into CASRIRGMNTEAFF.

V gene TRBV7-2 combines with J gene TRBJ2-1; D is tentatively TRBD1 or TRBD2 (5 bases each). V was clipped by 1 base and J by 0 bases, with 7 bases between them. The CDR3 length is 15 residues. The germline V gene has CDR1 SGHTA and CDR2 FQGNSA. The CDR3, as DNA: TGTGCCAGCAGCTTAGGAGGGGCCTCCTACAATGAGCAGTTCTTC. As protein: CASSLGGASYNEQFF.

This sequence joins TRBV27 and TRBJ2-7, with D possibly TRBD2 on 5 matching bases. This CDR3 spans 15 amino acids. Trimming took 5 bases from V and 1 from J, leaving 15 bases between them. Germline V lookup: CDR1 MNHEY, CDR2 SMNVEV (reference sequence). The DNA for the CDR3 is TGTGCCAGCAGTCCCCGTAGAGGGCCTTCCTACGAGCAGTACTTC. This encodes CASSPRRGPSYEQYF.

V and J are TRBV7-8 and TRBJ2-1; 7 nucleotides line up with TRBD2. V dropped 5 bases and J dropped 5; count of bases not matched to a gene: 9. Germline lookup yields CDR1 SGHVS and CDR2 FQNEAQ. CDR3 size: 15 residues. CDR3 coding DNA: TGTGCCAGCAGCAGGACTAGTAGGGTGGACAATGAGCAGTTCTTC. This encodes CASSRTSRVDNEQFF.

The rearrangement uses TRBV11-2 and TRBJ2-7; D remains unclear. Trimming removed 4 bases from V and 4 bases from J, with 8 bases in between. Germline CDR1 SGHAT, CDR2 FQNNGV. The CDR3 extends over 12 amino acids. CDR3 region: CASSSWAYEQYF. CDR3 coding DNA: TGTGCCAGCAGCTCGTGGGCTTACGAGCAGTACTTC.

This clone was seen just once. This chain links TRBV12-5 with TRBJ2-1, with 11 bases lining up with TRBD2. This CDR3 has 13 amino acids. Trimming cost V 8 bases and J 9 bases; bases outside gene matches: 6. The germline CDR1 and CDR2 sequences are LGHNT and FRNRAP. The chain's CDR3 is CASRGLAGGEQFF. The CDR3 nucleotides read TGTGCTAGTCGGGGCCTAGCGGGAGGTGAGCAGTTCTTC.

The rearrangement joins TRBV5-4 to TRBJ2-3, with TRBD2 matching 9 bases. Losses at the gene ends were 4 bases for V and 4 bases for J; bases not matched to a gene: 7. The germline V gene encodes CDR1 SGHNT and CDR2 YYREEE (reference sequence). The CDR3 extends over 15 amino acids. CDR3 DNA: TGTGCCAGCAGCCCAATAGCGGGAGAAGCAGATACGCAGTATTTT. It translates to CASSPIAGEADTQYF.

The chain couples TRBV24-1 to TRBJ2-1; no reliable D call. Between the trimmed V and J ends, which lost 9 bases and 7 bases, there was a span of 6 bases. The CDR3 spans 10 residues. The germline gives CDR1 KGHDR, CDR2 SFDVKD. CDR3 sequence: CATEGNEQFF. The CDR3 DNA is TGTGCCACCGAAGGGAATGAGCAGTTCTTC.

V usage is TRBV28 and J usage is TRBJ2-1; D is tentatively TRBD1 or TRBD2 (5 bases each). Trimming left V 2 bases short and J 4 bases short, with 12 bases between. The germline V gene encodes CDR1 MDHEN and CDR2 SYDVKM. CDR3 length equals 15 residues. The CDR3 spells CASSLRTRQYNEQFF. Written as DNA, the CDR3 is TGTGCCAGCAGTTTAAGGACTCGACAGTACAATGAGCAGTTCTTC.

This rearrangement joins TRBV6-5 to TRBJ2-7; D remains ambiguous. V gave up 6 bases and J gave up 2 bases, with 14 bases separating them. CDR1 is MNHEY and CDR2 is SVGAGI in the germline V gene. The length of the CDR3 is 14 residues. The CDR3 DNA is TGTGCCAGCAGCATGGAGCCGATGACCTACGAGCAGTACTTC. Translating it yields CASSMEPMTYEQYF.

The genes are TRBV28 and TRBJ1-1, with 8 positions matching TRBD1. V shed 5 bases, J shed 4 bases, and the junction held 9 bases outside the gene matches. The CDR3 has 15 residues. Germline lookup yields CDR1 MDHEN and CDR2 SYDVKM. DNA of the CDR3: TGTGCCAGCAGTAGGGACAGGATTGTAAGCACTGAAGCTTTCTTT. The encoded protein is CASSRDRIVSTEAFF.

The chain joins TRBV5-4 to TRBJ1-1, with 9 bases that match TRBD1. The CDR3 sequence is 14 residues long. The trim removed 2 bases at V and 5 bases at J, leaving 4 bases unmatched. Germline V lookup: CDR1 SGHNT, CDR2 YYREEE (reference sequence). In DNA form, the CDR3 reads TGTGCCAGCAGCTTCCGGGACAGGGCGACTGAAGCTTTCTTT. Amino acids: CASSFRDRATEAFF.

In this sample, this clone turned up once. The chain links TRBV19 to TRBJ1-2; 10 nucleotides line up with TRBD1. The germline gives CDR1 LNHDA, CDR2 SQIVND (reference sequence). Trimming cost V 5 bases and J 2 bases; bases outside gene matches: 5. There are 15 residues in the CDR3. This chain's CDR3 is CASSVPGQGNYGYTF. The CDR3, as DNA: TGTGCCAGTAGTGTACCGGGACAGGGGAACTATGGCTACACCTTC.

The chain uses TRBV10-1 and TRBJ2-2, with a tentative D call TRBD1 (6 bases). This CDR3 is 18 amino acids long. The germline gives CDR1 WNHNN, CDR2 SYGVQD (reference sequence). V was pared by 3 bases and J by 1 base, with 18 bases between. The CDR3 loop reads CASSDPRRGTKNTGELFF. The CDR3 region has the DNA TGCGCCAGCAGTGACCCACGTAGAGGGACAAAGAACACCGGGGAGCTGTTTTTT.